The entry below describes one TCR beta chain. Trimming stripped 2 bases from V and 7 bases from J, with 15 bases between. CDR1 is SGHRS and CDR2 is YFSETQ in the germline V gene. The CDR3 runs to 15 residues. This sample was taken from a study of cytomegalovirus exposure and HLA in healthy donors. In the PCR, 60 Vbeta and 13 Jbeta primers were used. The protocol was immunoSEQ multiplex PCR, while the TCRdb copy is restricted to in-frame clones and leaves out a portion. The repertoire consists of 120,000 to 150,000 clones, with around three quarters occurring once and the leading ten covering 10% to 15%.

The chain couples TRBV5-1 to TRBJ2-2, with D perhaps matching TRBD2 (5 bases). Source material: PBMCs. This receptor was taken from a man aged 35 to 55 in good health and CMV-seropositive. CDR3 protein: CASSLGLAGIGELFF. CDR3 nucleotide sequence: TGCGCCAGCAGCTTAGGCCTAGCTGGGATCGGGGAGCTGTTTTTT.